The entry below gives a single T cell receptor beta chain sequence along with its context. The repertoire was sequenced with immunoSEQ multiplex PCR; TCRdb's copy has only in-frame clones and lacks some. Here the sample spans under 95,000 clones, 65% to 80% being singletons. The data are from a study of blood T cell repertoires in COVID-19. CDR3 length equals 14 residues. CDR1 is GTSNPN and CDR2 is SVGIG in the germline V gene (reference sequence). V lost 0 bases and J lost 2, with 10 bases in between. This TCR came from a man aged 65 to 79 with acute or convalescent COVID-19. This chain joins TRBV30 and TRBJ2-5, with D maybe TRBD2 (5 bases). The sequencing input was peripheral blood. The CDR3 protein is CAWSVGSEQETQYF. The CDR3 region has the DNA TGTGCCTGGAGTGTGGGGAGTGAGCAAGAGACCCAGTACTTC.